Each of the 27 T cell receptor beta chains below was sequenced from the same sample in a study of blood T cell repertoires in COVID-19. The table came from immunoSEQ multiplex PCR; TCRdb's copy has only in-frame clones and leaves some out. The data show roughly 70,000 clones, 82% seen once. Input material: peripheral blood. The receptors were sampled from a woman aged 55-75 years with acute or convalescent COVID-19.

This chain connects TRBV10-3 to TRBJ2-1; TRBD1 agrees at 11 bases. This CDR3 has 13 amino acids. Looked up from germline, CDR1 is ENHRY and CDR2 is SYGVKD. The trim removed 8 bases at V and 6 bases at J, leaving 3 bases unmatched. CDR3 sequence: CAISGQGVNEQFF. The CDR3 region has the DNA TGTGCCATCTCGGGACAGGGGGTCAATGAGCAGTTCTTC.

The chain carries TRBV2 and TRBJ2-7; D is possibly TRBD1 (6 bases). Germline values: CDR1 SNHLY, CDR2 FYNNEI. CDR3 length equals 16 residues. Between the trimmed V and J ends, which lost 6 bases and 1 base, there was a span of 19 bases. This CDR3 reads CASRPPGHLLSYEQYF. The CDR3 DNA follows: TGTGCCAGCAGACCGCCGGGACACCTTTTATCCTACGAGCAGTACTTC.

The count of this clone is one. This sequence joins TRBV10-3 and TRBJ1-6; 9 nucleotides align to TRBD1. Germline trimming cut 4 bases from V and 7 bases from J; bases unmatched to any gene: 5. The CDR3 extends over 15 amino acids. The germline V gene has CDR1 ENHRY and CDR2 SYGVKD. This CDR3 reads CAISGTGEGNSPLHF. The CDR3 DNA reads as TGTGCCATCAGTGGGACAGGGGAAGGGAATTCACCCCTCCACTTT.

The chain carries TRBV3-1 (or the pseudogene TRBV3-2) and TRBJ2-5; weak D call: TRBD1 (5 bases). The CDR3 totals 14 residues. Germline CDR1 is LGHDT and CDR2 is YNNKEL (reference sequence). V was shortened by 3 bases and J by 2 bases, with 10 bases between the two germline ends. CDR3 sequence reads: CASSHHGAQETQYF. CDR3 DNA sequence: TGTGCCAGCAGCCACCATGGGGCTCAAGAGACCCAGTACTTC.

The chain links TRBV28 to TRBJ1-2, with 9 bases matching TRBD1. The CDR3 has 15 residues. Trimming at V came to 5 bases and at J to 5 bases, leaving 9 bases not matched to a gene. Germline V gene data show CDR1 as MDHEN and CDR2 as SYDVKM. The DNA for the CDR3 is TGTGCCAGCAGTGTCCCGGGACAGGGAAAGTATGGCTACACCTTC. Amino acid sequence: CASSVPGQGKYGYTF.

This clone was picked up a small number of times. The chain combines TRBV7-2 with TRBJ2-5; D might be TRBD2 (7 bases). Germline V gives CDR1 SGHTA, CDR2 FQGNSA. V was pared by 5 bases and J by 5 bases, with 15 bases between. The CDR3 runs 14 residues. The CDR3 DNA is TGTGCCAGCAGCGAAGGGGGGGGCTCTGAGACCCAGTACTTC. It is translated as CASSEGGGSETQYF.

There are a few counts of this clone. This chain links TRBV20-1 with TRBJ2-7; D remains unclear. Germline CDR1 and CDR2: DFQATT and SNEGSKA (reference sequence). The length of the CDR3 is 11 residues. Trimming pared 6 bases from V and 5 bases from J, leaving 11 bases between. This CDR3 reads CSAQIADEQYF. The CDR3 coding sequence is TGCAGTGCCCAAATTGCAGACGAGCAGTACTTC.

V and J are TRBV27 and TRBJ1-6; 8 nucleotides agree with TRBD1. Looked up from germline, CDR1 is MNHEY and CDR2 is SMNVEV (reference sequence). V shed 5 bases and J 7 bases; nucleotides not matched to a gene: 7. CDR3 length equals 15 residues. This CDR3 reads CASSPLTGGNSPLHF. CDR3 nucleotides: TGTGCCAGCAGTCCTTTAACAGGGGGGAATTCACCCCTCCACTTT.

V is TRBV4-2 and J is TRBJ1-2; D might be TRBD1 (6 bases). Trimming took off 0 bases at V and 1 base at J, with 12 bases between the two ends. The germline V gene encodes CDR1 LGHNA and CDR2 YNFKEQ. This CDR3 region has 16 residues. In DNA, the CDR3 is TGTGCCAGCAGCCAAGAAGACAGGCCCCTTAACTATGGCTACACCTTC. Its protein is CASSQEDRPLNYGYTF.

The chain is built from TRBV5-6 and TRBJ2-7; D unresolved. The CDR3 runs to 14 residues. Trimming took 0 bases from V and 2 from J, leaving 9 bases between them. Germline V CDR1 and CDR2: SGHDT, YYEEEE. CDR3 bases: TGTGCCAGCAGCTTGGACAGCACAACCTACGAGCAGTACTTC. This gives the protein CASSLDSTTYEQYF.

This chain uses TRBV19 with TRBJ2-1; TRBD2 agrees at 8 bases. Germline assignment: CDR1 LNHDA and CDR2 SQIVND (reference sequence). The trim removed 1 base at V and 1 base at J, leaving 3 bases unmatched. The CDR3 runs 16 residues. CDR3 region: CASSIGLASSYNEQFF. CDR3 in DNA: TGTGCCAGTAGTATAGGACTAGCGAGTTCCTACAATGAGCAGTTCTTC.

This chain connects TRBV20-1 to TRBJ2-3; D perhaps matches TRBD2 (5 bases). The CDR3 consists of 19 residues. CDR1 and CDR2 (germline): DFQATT, SNEGSKA (reference sequence). Trimming removed 3 bases at V and 5 bases at J, with 30 bases between. Here the CDR3 reads CSASYLGMGRPGMRDTQYF. CDR3 sequence (DNA): TGCAGTGCTAGTTATCTCGGGATGGGCCGGCCCGGAATGAGAGATACGCAGTATTTT.

The V and J genes are TRBV19 and TRBJ1-5, with 9 bases fitting TRBD1. Germline V gene data show CDR1 as LNHDA and CDR2 as SQIVND (reference sequence). The V segment lost 5 bases and the J segment 3 bases; nucleotides outside the gene matches: 2. This CDR3 spans 14 amino acids. The chain's CDR3 is CASSGDRANQPQHF. CDR3 nucleotide sequence: TGTGCCAGTAGTGGGGACAGGGCCAATCAGCCCCAGCATTTT.

The chain uses TRBV6-2 or TRBV6-3 and TRBJ1-2; the match to TRBD1 covers 7 bases. This CDR3 region has 12 residues. Looked up from germline, CDR1 is MNHEY and CDR2 is SVGEGT. V lost 4 bases, J lost 6 bases, and 2 bases stayed unmatched. Here the CDR3 DNA reads TGTGCCAGCAGTTCTACAGGGGATGGCTACACCTTC. This sequence encodes CASSSTGDGYTF.

This chain connects TRBV28 to TRBJ2-5; tentatively, D is TRBD2 (6 bases). V dropped 6 bases and J dropped 1 base, with 18 bases sitting between them. CDR3 length: 16 amino acids. Germline V gene sequence: CDR1 MDHEN, CDR2 SYDVKM. The CDR3 bases are TGTGCCAGCAGATCCCGTGGGAGGTCCGTCCAAGAGACCCAGTACTTC. This gives the protein CASRSRGRSVQETQYF.

This clone was picked up a small number of times. V is TRBV3-1 (or the pseudogene TRBV3-2) and J is TRBJ2-5, with D maybe TRBD1 (5 bases). V gave up 4 bases and J gave up 2 bases, with 11 bases separating them. The CDR3 totals 14 residues. Germline loops: CDR1 LGHDT, CDR2 YNNKEL (reference sequence). Here the CDR3 reads CASSLQEMQETQYF. CDR3 DNA: TGTGCCAGCAGCCTACAGGAGATGCAAGAGACCCAGTACTTC.

This chain joins TRBV18 and TRBJ1-2; 7 bases agree with TRBD1. V lost 3 bases, J lost 6 bases, and 7 bases stayed unmatched. Looked up from germline, CDR1 is KGHSH and CDR2 is LQKENI. This CDR3 spans 14 amino acids. The CDR3 loop reads CASSPRDSRNGYTF. The CDR3 DNA reads as TGTGCCAGCTCACCTCGGGACAGTAGGAATGGCTACACCTTC. The full variable domain, rest sourced from reference TRBV18 and TRBJ1-2, is NAGVMQNPRHLVRRRGQEARLRCSPMKGHSHVYWYRQLPEEGLKFMVYLQKENIIDESGMPKERFSAEFPKEGPSILRIQQVVRGDSAAYFCASSPRDSRNGYTFGSGTRLTVV.

V usage is TRBV12-5 and J usage is TRBJ1-1; TRBD1 matches at 7 bases. The CDR3 is 15 residues long. Trimming at V came to 7 bases and at J to 0 bases, leaving 8 bases not matched to a gene. Germline V lookup: CDR1 LGHNT, CDR2 FRNRAP. CDR3 nucleotide sequence: TGTGCTAGTGATCAGGGGGACGGCATGAACACTGAAGCTTTCTTT. Its translation: CASDQGDGMNTEAFF.

The CDR3 bases are TGTGCCAGCAGCTTAGCGCAGGGCGTTGGAAACACCATATATTTT. It specifies CASSLAQGVGNTIYF. The gene calls are TRBV7-9 and TRBJ1-3; D is perhaps TRBD1 (5 bases). CDR1 and CDR2 (germline): SEHNR, FQNEAQ (reference sequence). The CDR3 spans 15 residues. The V gene lost 0 bases and the J gene lost 3 bases, with 9 bases spanning the gap. Based on the CDR3 plus reference TRBV7-9 and TRBJ1-3, the full variable domain is DTGVSQNPRHKITKRGQNVTFRCDPISEHNRLYWYRQTLGQGPEFLTYFQNEAQLEKSRLLSDRFSAERPKGSFSTLEIQRTEQGDSAMYLCASSLAQGVGNTIYFGEGSWLTVV.

The chain recombines TRBV10-1 with TRBJ2-3; 7 nucleotides match TRBD2. Losses at the gene ends were 4 bases for V and 4 bases for J; bases not matched to a gene: 5. The V gene's germline CDR1 is WNHNN and CDR2 SYGVQD (reference sequence). The CDR3 consists of 14 residues. The CDR3 reads CASSGGSIADTQYF. The CDR3 nucleotides read TGCGCCAGCAGTGGCGGGAGTATCGCAGATACGCAGTATTTT.

The chain links TRBV2 to TRBJ1-3, with TRBD1 matching over 9 bases. This CDR3 region has 13 residues. Per the germline V gene, CDR1 is SNHLY and CDR2 is FYNNEI. V dropped 10 bases and J dropped 6; count of bases not matched to a gene: 7. CDR3 bases: TGTGCCACACACCGGGACAGGGAAAACACCATATATTTT. Its protein is CATHRDRENTIYF.

The chain combines TRBV6-1 with TRBJ2-7; 9 bases are a match to TRBD1. CDR3 length: 15 residues. The V segment lost 2 bases and the J segment 5 bases; nucleotides outside the gene matches: 7. Germline CDR1 MNHNS, CDR2 SASEGT. The CDR3 DNA reads TGTGCCAGCAGTGAAAGGGGGACAGGGACCCACGAGCAGTACTTC. Protein: CASSERGTGTHEQYF.

This chain uses TRBV5-1 with TRBJ1-1, with D unresolved. The CDR3 extends over 14 amino acids. V was trimmed by 5 bases and J by 0 bases, leaving 11 bases between them. Germline V CDR1 and CDR2: SGHRS, YFSETQ. The DNA for the CDR3 is TGCGCCAGCAGTCCCGGGTCCATGAACACTGAAGCTTTCTTT. Residues: CASSPGSMNTEAFF. The complete variable domain, with remaining parts taken from reference TRBV5-1 and TRBJ1-1, reads KAGVTQTPRYLIKTRGQQVTLSCSPISGHRSVSWYQQTPGQGLQFLFEYFSETQRNKGNFPGRFSGRQFSNSRSEMNVSTLELGDSALYLCASSPGSMNTEAFFGQGTRLTVV.

By share, this clone counts as medium-sized. CDR3 sequence: CASSLVSYTEAFF. CDR3 bases: TGTGCCAGCAGCTTAGTTTCCTACACTGAAGCTTTCTTT. The chain employs TRBV11-2 and TRBJ1-1, with D unclear. The CDR3 is 13 residues long. V shed 1 base and J shed 3 bases, with 6 bases lying between them. Germline V lookup: CDR1 SGHAT, CDR2 FQNNGV.

The rearrangement links TRBV11-2 to TRBJ2-7, with TRBD1 as a possible D gene (5 bases). The CDR3 spans 14 residues. Germline CDR1 SGHAT, CDR2 FQNNGV. V lost 4 bases and J 2 bases, leaving 12 bases between the germline ends. The CDR3 here is CASSSRTLTYEQYF. The CDR3 DNA reads as TGTGCCAGCAGCTCCCGGACACTCACCTACGAGCAGTACTTC.

The rearrangement joins TRBV19 to TRBJ1-5; 8 bases match TRBD1. The CDR3 is 14 residues long. From germline, CDR1 is LNHDA and CDR2 SQIVND (reference sequence). Unmatched junction bases numbered 11, after V lost 10 bases and J lost 6 bases. The CDR3 here is CATSRGLDGQPQHF. Here the CDR3 DNA reads TGTGCCACCTCCAGGGGGCTAGACGGTCAGCCCCAGCATTTT.

This chain joins TRBV28 and TRBJ1-5; D remains ambiguous. The CDR3 contains 12 residues. Germline loops: CDR1 MDHEN, CDR2 SYDVKM. V was cut by 6 bases and J by 4 bases, with 7 bases left in between. CDR3 DNA sequence: TGTGCCAGCAGCATTCAGAATCAGCCCCAGCATTTT. Its protein product is CASSIQNQPQHF.